This record concerns one T cell receptor (beta chain) sequence. The germline V gene encodes CDR1 MNHNS and CDR2 SASEGT. The CDR3 extends over 14 amino acids. Trimming shortened V by 3 bases and J by 10 bases, and 17 bases separated the two germline ends. The sample belongs to a study of blood T cell repertoires in COVID-19. Looking at the study overall: The United States, Italy and Spain supplied acute and convalescent COVID-19 samples. PBMCs, B-cell-depleted T cells, or T cells were the source of the cDNA or gDNA that made up the material.

As handled by the study authors: Reference gene primer amplification in the assay estimated nucleated cell counts. Profiled with immunoSEQ multiplex PCR; TCRdb holds only in-frame clones, not every one. V, J and clone size are those of that table, while D and trimming were read from the DNA. The repertoire consists of approximately 130,000 clones, with around three quarters occurring once and the leading ten covering roughly a tenth. This chain uses TRBV6-1 with TRBJ2-3, with a possible D match to TRBD1 (6 bases). Sequences were obtained from peripheral blood. The TCR originated in a human donor in a cohort sampled during active COVID-19. CDR3 DNA: TGTGCCAGCAGTGATGGGGCCCAGGGGTGGCCGCAGTATTTT. The encoded protein is CASSDGAQGWPQYF.